The sequence of this T cell receptor (beta chain) was determined in a study of blood T cell repertoires in COVID-19. Looking at the study overall: Sources were T cells, B-cell-depleted T cells, or PBMCs; the material itself was cDNA or gDNA.

Original analysis: Estimates of nucleated cell counts were drawn from the amplification of reference gene primers. The data were produced by immunoSEQ multiplex PCR, yet TCRdb's version contains in-frame clones alone and is incomplete. That table supplies the V and J calls and clone size; D and trimming were determined from the DNA. The table lists some 87,000 clones, around four fifths of them singletons. There are 14 residues in the CDR3. Trimming removed 6 bases at V and 7 bases at J, with 13 bases between. In germline, CDR1 is SGHTA, CDR2 FQGNSA. This clone came up once. Sequencing input: peripheral blood. The chain joins TRBV7-2 to TRBJ1-6, with D uncertain. This clonotype was obtained from a woman aged 65 to 85 with active or convalescent COVID-19. The CDR3 nucleotides are TGTGCCAGCAGTTTACTCACGACAAATTCACCCCTCCACTTT. Protein product: CASSLLTTNSPLHF. The complete variable domain, with remaining parts taken from reference TRBV7-2 and TRBJ1-6, reads GAGVSQSPSNKVTEKGKDVELRCDPISGHTALYWYRQSLGQGLEFLIYFQGNSAPDKSGLPSDRFSAERTGGSVSTLTIQRTQQEDSAVYLCASSLLTTNSPLHFGNGTRLTVT.